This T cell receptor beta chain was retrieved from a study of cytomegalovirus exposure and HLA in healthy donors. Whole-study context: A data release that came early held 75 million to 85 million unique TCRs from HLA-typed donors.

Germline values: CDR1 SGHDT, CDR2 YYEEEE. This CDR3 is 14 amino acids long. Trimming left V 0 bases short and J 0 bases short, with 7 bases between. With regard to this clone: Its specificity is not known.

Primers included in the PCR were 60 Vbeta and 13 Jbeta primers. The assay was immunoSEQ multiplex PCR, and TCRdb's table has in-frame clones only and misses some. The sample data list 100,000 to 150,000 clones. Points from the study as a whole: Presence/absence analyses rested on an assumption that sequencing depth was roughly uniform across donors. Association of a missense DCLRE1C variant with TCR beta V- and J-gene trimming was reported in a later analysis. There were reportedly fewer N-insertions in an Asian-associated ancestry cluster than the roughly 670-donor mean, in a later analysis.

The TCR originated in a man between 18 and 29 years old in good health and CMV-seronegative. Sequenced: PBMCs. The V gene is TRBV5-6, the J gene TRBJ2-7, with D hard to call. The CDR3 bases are TGTGCCAGCAGCTTGGGAGTCGCCTCCTACGAGCAGTACTTC. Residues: CASSLGVASYEQYF.